The rows below give T cell receptor beta chains drawn from one sample of a study of early T cells in non-severe SARS-CoV-2 infection. TCRdb re-called the 5' RACE reads with MiXCR, one entry per CDR3 protein. Of more than 50,000 distinct CDR3 sequences in the sample, roughly 13% were seen once. Here the sequenced sample was whole blood, taken at baseline. All receptors come from an adult who was a healthcare worker with PCR-confirmed SARS-CoV-2 infection or an uninfected control (not recorded which). CDR3s include the opening cysteine and the closing phenylalanine or tryptophan.

J gene | V gene | CDR3 protein
TRBJ2-7 | TRBV28 | CASSFLTGTDYEQYF
TRBJ2-1 | TRBV9 | CASSVVLNNEQFF
TRBJ2-3 | TRBV7-9 | CASSPQDTQYF
TRBJ2-2 | TRBV19 | CASKLPGQGVAELFF
TRBJ2-6 | TRBV18 | CASSPRTGSLSGANVLTF
TRBJ2-5 | TRBV5-4 | CASSLRELPTQYF
TRBJ2-7 | TRBV19 | CASSIGAGTGRSSYEQYF
TRBJ2-1 | TRBV12-3/TRBV12-4 | CASSPKTGSSYNEQFF
TRBJ2-1 | TRBV2 | CASTGTGQFF
TRBJ2-1 | TRBV5-1 | CASSDGTSGSNEQFF
TRBJ2-7 | TRBV2 | CASRGTGNSYEQYF
TRBJ2-1 | TRBV27 | CASSLSPVSGGSSYNEQFF
TRBJ2-5 | TRBV9 | CASSVGASEETQYF
TRBJ2-4 | TRBV9 | CASSLTGGASKNIQYF
TRBJ2-3 | TRBV12-3/TRBV12-4 | CASSTTGNLDTQYF
TRBJ2-7 | TRBV7-9 | CATKDRTGEQYF
TRBJ2-7 | TRBV29-1 | CSAGRSYEQYF
TRBJ2-3 | TRBV7-9 | CASSLRGGDTQYF
TRBJ2-2 | TRBV5-1 | CASSRTGGQARVTGELFF
TRBJ2-2 | TRBV24-1 | CATSARAWGGELFF
TRBJ2-7 | TRBV19 | CASSRDLRAGGSYEQYF
TRBJ2-6 | TRBV5-1 | CASRLFRDTESGANVLTF
TRBJ2-2 | TRBV3-1 | CASRNSGATGELFF
TRBJ2-7 | TRBV11-2 | CASSLDPGLYEQYF
TRBJ2-3 | TRBV7-8 | CASSFVAGSTDTQYF
TRBJ2-1 | TRBV7-8 | CASKRGQFYNEQFF
TRBJ2-3 | TRBV10-3 | CAISGRGTDTQYF
TRBJ2-1 | TRBV12-3/TRBV12-4 | CASSRLTSGLYNEQFF
TRBJ2-7 | TRBV19 | CASSIGTDAYEQYF
TRBJ2-5 | TRBV18 | CASSSRGDQETQYF
TRBJ1-6 | TRBV27 | CASRDRISPGSPLHF
TRBJ1-1 | TRBV30 | CAWRDGEAFF
TRBJ1-1 | TRBV24-1 | CATSDSGPEAFF
TRBJ2-7 | TRBV18 | CASSPGDSYEQYF
TRBJ1-5 | TRBV27 | CASSWSARAQPQHF
TRBJ1-4 | TRBV11-1 | CASSPTGGREKLFF
TRBJ2-2 | TRBV2 | CASSRLAANTGELFF
TRBJ1-1 | TRBV3-1 | CASSQGTASTEAFF
TRBJ2-1 | TRBV7-2 | CASSLEMGQGNNEQFF
TRBJ1-1 | TRBV6-1 | CASREFGTAFEAFF
TRBJ1-1 | TRBV5-1 | CASRRTGLNTEAFF
TRBJ1-4 | TRBV6-4 | CASLGGEEDEKLFF
TRBJ1-6 | TRBV10-3 | CAISDPKGVGSSYNSPLHF
TRBJ2-1 | TRBV12-3/TRBV12-4 | CASSLSTLPREQFF
TRBJ1-1 | TRBV12-3/TRBV12-4 | CASSLALSGAEAFF
TRBJ1-1 | TRBV7-9 | CASRLEKEEAFF
TRBJ2-7 | TRBV6-1 | CASSDEQGLIAYEQYF
TRBJ1-1 | TRBV12-3/TRBV12-4 | CASSLKRDTEAFF
TRBJ1-3 | TRBV19 | CASTPDSSGNTIYF
TRBJ2-7 | TRBV21-1 | CATDCPNQCEQYF
TRBJ1-1 | TRBV21-1 | CASSQAALNTEAFF
TRBJ2-5 | TRBV4-2 | CASRSWSGGNQETQYF
TRBJ1-4 | TRBV18 | CASSGRTDEKLFF